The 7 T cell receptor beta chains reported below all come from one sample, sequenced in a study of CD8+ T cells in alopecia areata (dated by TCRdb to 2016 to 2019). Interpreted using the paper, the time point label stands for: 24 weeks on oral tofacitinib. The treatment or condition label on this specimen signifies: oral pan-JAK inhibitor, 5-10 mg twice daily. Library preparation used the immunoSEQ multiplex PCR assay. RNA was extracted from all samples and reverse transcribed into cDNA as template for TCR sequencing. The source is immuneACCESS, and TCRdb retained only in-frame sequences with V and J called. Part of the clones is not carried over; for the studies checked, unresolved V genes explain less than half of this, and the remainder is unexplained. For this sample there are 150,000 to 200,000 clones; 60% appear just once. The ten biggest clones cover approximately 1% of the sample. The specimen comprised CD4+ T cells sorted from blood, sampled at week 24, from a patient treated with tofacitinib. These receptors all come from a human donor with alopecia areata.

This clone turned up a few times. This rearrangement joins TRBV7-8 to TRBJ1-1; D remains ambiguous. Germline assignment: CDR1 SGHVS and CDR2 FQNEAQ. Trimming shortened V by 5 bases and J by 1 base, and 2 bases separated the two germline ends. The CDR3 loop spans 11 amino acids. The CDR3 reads CASSGNTEAFF. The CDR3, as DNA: TGTGCCAGCAGCGGGAACACTGAAGCTTTCTTT.

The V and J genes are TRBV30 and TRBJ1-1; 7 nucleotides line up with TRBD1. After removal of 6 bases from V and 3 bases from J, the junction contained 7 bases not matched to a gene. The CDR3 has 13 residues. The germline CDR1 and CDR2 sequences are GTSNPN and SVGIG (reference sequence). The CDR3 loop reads CACNRGGDTEAFF. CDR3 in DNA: TGTGCCTGTAACAGGGGTGGGGACACTGAAGCTTTCTTT.

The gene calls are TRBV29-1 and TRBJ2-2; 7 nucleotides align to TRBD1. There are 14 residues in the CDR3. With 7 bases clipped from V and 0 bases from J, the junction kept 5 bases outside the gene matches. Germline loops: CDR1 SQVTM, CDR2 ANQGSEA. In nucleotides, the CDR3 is TGCAGCGCCGTGACAGGGCCGAACACCGGGGAGCTGTTTTTT. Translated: CSAVTGPNTGELFF.

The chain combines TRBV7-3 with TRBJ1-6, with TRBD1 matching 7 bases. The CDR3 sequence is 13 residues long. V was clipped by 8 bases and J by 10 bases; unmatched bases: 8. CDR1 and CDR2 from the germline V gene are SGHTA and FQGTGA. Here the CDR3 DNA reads TGTGCCAGCTCCCCGGACAGGTTGTCACCCCTCCACTTT. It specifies CASSPDRLSPLHF.

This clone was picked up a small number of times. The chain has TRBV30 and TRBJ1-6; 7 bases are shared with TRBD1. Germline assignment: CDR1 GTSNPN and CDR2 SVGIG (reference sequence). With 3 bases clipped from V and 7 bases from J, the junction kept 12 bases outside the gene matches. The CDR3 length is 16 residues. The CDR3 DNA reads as TGTGCCTGGAGCCCCCCGGGACCCAGGGGGAATTCACCCCTCCACTTT. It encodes CAWSPPGPRGNSPLHF.

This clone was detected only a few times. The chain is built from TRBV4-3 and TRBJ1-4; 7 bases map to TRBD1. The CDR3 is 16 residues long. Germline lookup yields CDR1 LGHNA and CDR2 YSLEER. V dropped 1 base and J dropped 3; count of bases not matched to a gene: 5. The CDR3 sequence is CASSQVRQGSNEKLFF. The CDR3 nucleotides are TGCGCCAGCAGCCAAGTTCGACAGGGATCTAATGAAAAACTGTTTTTT.

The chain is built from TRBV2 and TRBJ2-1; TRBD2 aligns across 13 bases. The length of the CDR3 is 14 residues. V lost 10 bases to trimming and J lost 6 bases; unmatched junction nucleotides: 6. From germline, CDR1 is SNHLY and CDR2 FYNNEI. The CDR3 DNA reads TGTGCCACCATACTAGCGGGGGGGCCCAATGAGCAGTTCTTC. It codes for CATILAGGPNEQFF.